What follows describes a single T cell receptor (beta chain). The data were produced by immunoSEQ multiplex PCR, yet TCRdb's version contains in-frame clones alone and is incomplete. The sample shows around 330,000 clones, around 88% of them seen only once. The sample comes from a study of blood T cell repertoires in COVID-19. Per the germline V gene, CDR1 is SGHAT and CDR2 is FQNNGV. The CDR3 has 18 amino acids. J was trimmed by 5 bases and V by 5 bases; bases with no gene match: 20. The source material was peripheral blood. This clonotype was obtained from a woman under 40 with COVID-19, enrolled during active disease. V usage is TRBV11-2 and J usage is TRBJ2-7, with 8 bases lining up with TRBD1. The CDR3 spells CASSKTESPTGERNEQYF. CDR3 sequence (DNA): TGTGCCAGCAGCAAAACCGAATCACCGACAGGGGAAAGGAACGAGCAGTACTTC.